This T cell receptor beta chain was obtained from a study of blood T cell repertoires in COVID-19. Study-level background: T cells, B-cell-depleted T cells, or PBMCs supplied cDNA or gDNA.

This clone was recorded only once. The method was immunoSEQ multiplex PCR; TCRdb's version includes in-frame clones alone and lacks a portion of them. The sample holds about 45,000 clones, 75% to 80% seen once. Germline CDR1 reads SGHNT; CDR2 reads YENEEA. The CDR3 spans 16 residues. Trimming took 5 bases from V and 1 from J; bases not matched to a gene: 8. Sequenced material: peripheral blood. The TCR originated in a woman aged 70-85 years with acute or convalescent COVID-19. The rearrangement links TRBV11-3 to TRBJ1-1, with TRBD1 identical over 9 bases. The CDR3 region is CASSPGTGYGNTEAFF. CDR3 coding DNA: TGTGCCAGCAGCCCAGGGACAGGGTATGGGAACACTGAAGCTTTCTTT.